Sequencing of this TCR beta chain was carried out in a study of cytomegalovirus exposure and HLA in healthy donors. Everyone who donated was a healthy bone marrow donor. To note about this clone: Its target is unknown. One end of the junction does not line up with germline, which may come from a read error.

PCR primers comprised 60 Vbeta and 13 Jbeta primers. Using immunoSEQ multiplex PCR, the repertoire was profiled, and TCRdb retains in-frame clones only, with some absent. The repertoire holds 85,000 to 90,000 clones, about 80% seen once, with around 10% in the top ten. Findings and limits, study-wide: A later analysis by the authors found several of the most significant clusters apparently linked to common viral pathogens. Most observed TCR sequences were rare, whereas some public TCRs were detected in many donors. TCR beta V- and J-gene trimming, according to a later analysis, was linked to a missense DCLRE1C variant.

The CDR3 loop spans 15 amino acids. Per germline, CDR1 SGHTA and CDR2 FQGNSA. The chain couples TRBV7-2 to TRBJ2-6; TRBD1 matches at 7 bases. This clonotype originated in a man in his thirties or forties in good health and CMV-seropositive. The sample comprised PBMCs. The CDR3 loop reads CASSPTGLGADVLTF. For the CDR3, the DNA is TGTGCCAGCAGCCCGACAGGGCTTGGGGCCGACGTCCTGACTTTC.